The 9 T cell receptor beta chains given below trace back to one sample, sequenced in a study of cytomegalovirus exposure and HLA in healthy donors. In the PCR, 60 Vbeta and 13 Jbeta primers were used. TCRdb's table, derived via immunoSEQ multiplex PCR, lists solely in-frame clones and lacks some. The repertoire consists of 95,000 to 100,000 clones, with about 75% occurring once and the leading ten covering 10%. The sample consisted of PBMCs. The receptors stem from a man in his fifties in good health and CMV-seronegative.

This clone turned up a few times. V is TRBV19 and J is TRBJ2-7, with 9 bases matching TRBD1. V lost 1 base, J lost 5 bases, and 9 bases stayed unmatched. Germline V gene sequence: CDR1 LNHDA, CDR2 SQIVND (reference sequence). CDR3 length equals 16 residues. The CDR3 region has the DNA TGTGCCAGTAGTATAGGTCCGAGACAGGGGGAAAACGAGCAGTACTTC. Amino acid sequence: CASSIGPRQGENEQYF.

This clone was observed a few times. The rearrangement uses TRBV28 and TRBJ2-7; D gene uncertain. Germline V gives CDR1 MDHEN, CDR2 SYDVKM. V dropped 5 bases and J dropped 0 bases, with 14 bases sitting between them. This CDR3 has 15 residues. The CDR3 sequence: CASSPTGLSSYEQYF. The DNA of the CDR3 is TGTGCCAGCAGTCCCACTGGTTTGAGCTCCTACGAGCAGTACTTC.

The V gene is TRBV9, the J gene TRBJ2-7; 14 bases align to TRBD2. Losses at the gene ends were 0 bases for V and 4 bases for J; bases not matched to a gene: 9. Germline-derived CDR1 and CDR2 are SGDLS and YYNGEE. The CDR3 runs to 18 residues. Here the CDR3 reads CASSVAGVGLAGVYEQYF. In DNA form, the CDR3 reads TGTGCCAGCAGCGTAGCGGGAGTGGGACTAGCGGGAGTGTACGAGCAGTACTTC.

The chain carries TRBV18 and TRBJ2-2, with D possibly matching TRBD2 (5 bases). V was trimmed by 2 bases and J by 4 bases, leaving 14 bases between them. Germline V gene sequence: CDR1 KGHSH, CDR2 LQKENI. The CDR3 sequence is 16 residues long. This CDR3 reads CASSPTSSGRTGELFF. In DNA, the CDR3 is TGTGCCAGCTCACCAACGTCAAGCGGCCGCACCGGGGAGCTGTTTTTT.

This clone was counted only a few times. This sample includes further DNA sequences coding for the same CDR3. The J gene is TRBJ1-5, the V gene TRBV28; D is possibly TRBD1 (5 bases). This CDR3 spans 13 amino acids. Germline CDR1 is MDHEN and CDR2 is SYDVKM. Trimming pared 6 bases from V and 1 base from J, leaving 7 bases between. The CDR3 sequence: CASRRDSNQPQHF. CDR3 DNA: TGTGCCAGCAGGCGGGACAGCAATCAGCCCCAGCATTTT.

In this sample, this clone turned up a few times. The chain employs TRBV2 and TRBJ2-7; possible D gene TRBD1, 5 bases. CDR3 length: 13 amino acids. Between the trimmed V and J ends, which lost 3 bases and 3 bases, there was a span of 9 bases. Looked up from germline, CDR1 is SNHLY and CDR2 is FYNNEI. The CDR3 DNA reads TGTGCCAGCAGTGAGGACATGGTCTACGAGCAGTACTTC. Translation: CASSEDMVYEQYF.

CDR3 in amino acids: CASSSIWASGRSRAVTDTQYF. CDR3 DNA: TGTGCCAGCAGTTCCATTTGGGCTAGCGGGAGAAGCCGAGCGGTCACAGATACGCAGTATTTT. V usage is TRBV27 and J usage is TRBJ2-3; TRBD2 matches 10 bases. Germline CDR1 MNHEY, CDR2 SMNVEV (reference sequence). Trimming cost V 4 bases and J 2 bases; bases outside gene matches: 21. The CDR3 is made up of 21 amino acids.

This sequence joins TRBV7-9 and TRBJ2-7, with no clear D. There are 13 residues in the CDR3. Germline V CDR1 and CDR2: SEHNR, FQNEAQ (reference sequence). V gave up 1 base and J gave up 6 bases, with 10 bases separating them. The chain's CDR3 is CASSLEPTTEQYF. Here the CDR3 DNA reads TGTGCCAGCAGCTTAGAGCCTACCACCGAGCAGTACTTC.

This sequence joins TRBV18 and TRBJ1-3, with unresolved D. The germline V gene encodes CDR1 KGHSH and CDR2 LQKENI. Trimming removed 3 bases from V and 2 bases from J, with 14 bases in between. This CDR3 is built from 16 residues. The CDR3 loop is CASSPALVDTGNTIYF. The CDR3 region has the DNA TGTGCCAGCTCACCGGCACTGGTCGACACTGGAAACACCATATATTTT.